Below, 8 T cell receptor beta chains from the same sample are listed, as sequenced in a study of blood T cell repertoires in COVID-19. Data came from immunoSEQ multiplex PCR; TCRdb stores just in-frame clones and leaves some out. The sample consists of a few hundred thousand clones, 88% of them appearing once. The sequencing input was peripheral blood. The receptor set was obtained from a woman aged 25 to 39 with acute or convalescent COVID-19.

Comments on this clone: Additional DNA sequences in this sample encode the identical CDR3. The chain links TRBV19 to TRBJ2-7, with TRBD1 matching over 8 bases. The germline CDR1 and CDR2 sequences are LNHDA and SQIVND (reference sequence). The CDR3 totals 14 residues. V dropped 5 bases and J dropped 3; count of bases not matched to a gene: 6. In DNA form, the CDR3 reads TGTGCCAGTAGTTCAGGGACAGGAGGCTACGAGCAGTACTTC. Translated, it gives CASSSGTGGYEQYF. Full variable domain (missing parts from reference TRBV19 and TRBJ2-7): DGGITQSPKYLFRKEGQNVTLSCEQNLNHDAMYWYRQDPGQGLRLIYYSQIVNDFQKGDIAEGYSVSREKKESFPLTVTSAQKNPTAFYLCASSSGTGGYEQYFGPGTRLTVT.

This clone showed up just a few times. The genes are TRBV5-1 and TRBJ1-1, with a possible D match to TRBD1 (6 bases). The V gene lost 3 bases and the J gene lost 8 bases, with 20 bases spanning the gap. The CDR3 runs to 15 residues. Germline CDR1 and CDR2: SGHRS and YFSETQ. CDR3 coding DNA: TGCGCCAGCAGCTCGGCGGGGGCCAGGGAGACGGAAGCTTTCTTT. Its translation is CASSSAGARETEAFF. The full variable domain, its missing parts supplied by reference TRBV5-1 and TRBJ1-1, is KAGVTQTPRYLIKTRGQQVTLSCSPISGHRSVSWYQQTPGQGLQFLFEYFSETQRNKGNFPGRFSGRQFSNSRSEMNVSTLELGDSALYLCASSSAGARETEAFFGQGTRLTVV.

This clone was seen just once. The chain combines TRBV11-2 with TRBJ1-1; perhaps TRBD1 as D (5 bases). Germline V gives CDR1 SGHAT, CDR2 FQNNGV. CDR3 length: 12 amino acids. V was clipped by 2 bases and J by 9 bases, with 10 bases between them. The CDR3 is CASSLRQTQAFF. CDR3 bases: TGTGCCAGCAGCTTAAGACAGACCCAAGCTTTCTTT.

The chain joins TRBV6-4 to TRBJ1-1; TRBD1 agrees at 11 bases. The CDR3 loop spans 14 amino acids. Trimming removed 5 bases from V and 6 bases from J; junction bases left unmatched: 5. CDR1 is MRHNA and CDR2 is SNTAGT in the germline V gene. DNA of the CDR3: TGTGCCAGCAGTCGAGGGACAGGGGGTTCTGAAGCTTTCTTT. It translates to CASSRGTGGSEAFF.

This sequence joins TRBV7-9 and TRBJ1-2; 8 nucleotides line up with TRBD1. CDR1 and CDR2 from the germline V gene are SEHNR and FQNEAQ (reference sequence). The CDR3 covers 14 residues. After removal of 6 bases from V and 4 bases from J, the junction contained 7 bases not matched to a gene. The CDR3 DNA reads TGTGCCAGCAGTTCTGGACAGGGACGCTATGGCTACACCTTC. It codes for CASSSGQGRYGYTF. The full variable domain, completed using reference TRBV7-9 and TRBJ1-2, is DTGVSQNPRHKITKRGQNVTFRCDPISEHNRLYWYRQTLGQGPEFLTYFQNEAQLEKSRLLSDRFSAERPKGSFSTLEIQRTEQGDSAMYLCASSSGQGRYGYTFGSGTRLTVV.

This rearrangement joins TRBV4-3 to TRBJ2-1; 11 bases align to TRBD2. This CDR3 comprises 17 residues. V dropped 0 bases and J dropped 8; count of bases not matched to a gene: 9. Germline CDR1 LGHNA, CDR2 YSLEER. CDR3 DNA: TGCGCCAGCAGCCAAGATCTATATAGCGGGAGGGCCCATGAGCAGTTCTTC. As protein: CASSQDLYSGRAHEQFF.

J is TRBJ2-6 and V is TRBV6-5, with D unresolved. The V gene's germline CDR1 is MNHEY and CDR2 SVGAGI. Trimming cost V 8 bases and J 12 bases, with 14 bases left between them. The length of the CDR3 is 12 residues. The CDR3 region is CASFSSESVLTF. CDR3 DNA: TGTGCCAGCTTCTCTTCAGAAAGCGTCCTGACTTTC.

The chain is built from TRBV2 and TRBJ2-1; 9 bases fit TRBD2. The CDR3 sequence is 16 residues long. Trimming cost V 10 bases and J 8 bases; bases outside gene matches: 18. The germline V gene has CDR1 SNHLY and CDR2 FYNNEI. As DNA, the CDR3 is TGTGCCACCACCTCCGGGGGCGGGAGGGCCCGGGATGAGCAGTTCTTC. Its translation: CATTSGGGRARDEQFF.